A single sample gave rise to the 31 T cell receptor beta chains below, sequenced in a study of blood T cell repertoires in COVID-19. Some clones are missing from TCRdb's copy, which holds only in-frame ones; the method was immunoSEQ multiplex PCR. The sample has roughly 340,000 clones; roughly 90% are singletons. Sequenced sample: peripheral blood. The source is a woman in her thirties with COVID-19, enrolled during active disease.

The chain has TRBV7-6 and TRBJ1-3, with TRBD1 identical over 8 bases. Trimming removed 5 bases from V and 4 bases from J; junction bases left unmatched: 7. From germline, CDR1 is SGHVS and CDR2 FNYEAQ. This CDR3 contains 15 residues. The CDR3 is CASSAGQGAGNTIYF. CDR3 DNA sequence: TGTGCCAGCAGCGCCGGACAGGGAGCCGGAAACACCATATATTTT.

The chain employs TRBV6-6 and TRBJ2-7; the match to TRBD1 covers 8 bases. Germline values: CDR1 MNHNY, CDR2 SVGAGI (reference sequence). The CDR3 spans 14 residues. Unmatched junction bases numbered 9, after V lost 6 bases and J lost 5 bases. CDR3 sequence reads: CASRSTGVGHEQYF. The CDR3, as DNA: TGTGCCAGCAGATCGACAGGGGTTGGTCACGAGCAGTACTTC.

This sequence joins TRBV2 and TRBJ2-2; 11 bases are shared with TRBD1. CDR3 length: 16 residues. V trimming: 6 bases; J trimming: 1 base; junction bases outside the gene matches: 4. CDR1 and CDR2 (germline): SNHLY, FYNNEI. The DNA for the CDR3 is TGTGCCAGCAGGGGACAGGGGGTTGGGAACACCGGGGAGCTGTTTTTT. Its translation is CASRGQGVGNTGELFF.

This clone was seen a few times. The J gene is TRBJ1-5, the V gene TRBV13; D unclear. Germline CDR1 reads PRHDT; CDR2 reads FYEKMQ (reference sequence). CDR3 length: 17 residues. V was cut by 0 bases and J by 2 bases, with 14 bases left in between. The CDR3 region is CASSLGRGIRGNQPQHF. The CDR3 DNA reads TGTGCCAGCAGCTTAGGGCGAGGAATTCGTGGCAATCAGCCCCAGCATTTT.

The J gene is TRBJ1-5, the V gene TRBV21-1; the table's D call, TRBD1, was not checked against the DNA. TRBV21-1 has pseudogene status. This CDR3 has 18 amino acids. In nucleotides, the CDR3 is TGTGCCAGCAGCCCACGCGAAACAGGGCCAGGCGTTAATCAGCCCCAGCATTTT. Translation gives CASSPRETGPGVNQPQHF.

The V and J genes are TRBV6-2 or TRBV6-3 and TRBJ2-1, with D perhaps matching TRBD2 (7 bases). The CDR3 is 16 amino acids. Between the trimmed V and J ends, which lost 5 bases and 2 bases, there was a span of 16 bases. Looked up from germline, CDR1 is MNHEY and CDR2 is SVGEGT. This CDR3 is CASSNPGGLAYNEQFF. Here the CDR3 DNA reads TGTGCCAGCAGTAACCCCGGGGGGCTGGCCTACAATGAGCAGTTCTTC.

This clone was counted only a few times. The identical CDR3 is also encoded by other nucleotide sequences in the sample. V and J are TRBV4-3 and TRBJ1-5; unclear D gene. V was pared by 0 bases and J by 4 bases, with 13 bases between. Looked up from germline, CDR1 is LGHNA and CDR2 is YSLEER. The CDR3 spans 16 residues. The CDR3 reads CASSQDWAEKNQPQHF. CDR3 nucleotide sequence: TGCGCCAGCAGCCAAGATTGGGCAGAGAAAAATCAGCCCCAGCATTTT.

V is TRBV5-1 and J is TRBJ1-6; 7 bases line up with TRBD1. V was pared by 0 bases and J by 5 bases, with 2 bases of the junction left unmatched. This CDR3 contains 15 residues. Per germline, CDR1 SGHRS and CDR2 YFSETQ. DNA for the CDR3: TGCGCCAGCAGCTTGGGGACAGGTAATAATTCACCCCTCCACTTT. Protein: CASSLGTGNNSPLHF. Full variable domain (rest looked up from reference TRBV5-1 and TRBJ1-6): KAGVTQTPRYLIKTRGQQVTLSCSPISGHRSVSWYQQTPGQGLQFLFEYFSETQRNKGNFPGRFSGRQFSNSRSEMNVSTLELGDSALYLCASSLGTGNNSPLHFGNGTRLTVT.

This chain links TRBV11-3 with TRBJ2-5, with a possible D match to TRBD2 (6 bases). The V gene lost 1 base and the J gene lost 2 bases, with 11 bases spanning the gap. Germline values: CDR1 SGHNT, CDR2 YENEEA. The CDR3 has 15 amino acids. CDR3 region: CASSLGVAAQETQYF. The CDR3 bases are TGTGCCAGCAGCTTAGGGGTAGCGGCGCAAGAGACCCAGTACTTC.

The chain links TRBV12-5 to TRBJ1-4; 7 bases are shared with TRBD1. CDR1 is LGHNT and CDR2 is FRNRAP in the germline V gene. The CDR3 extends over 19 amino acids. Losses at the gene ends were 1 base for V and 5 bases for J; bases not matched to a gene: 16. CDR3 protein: CASGLAVFARDSLNEKLFF. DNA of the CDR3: TGTGCTAGTGGTTTGGCGGTTTTCGCTCGGGACAGCCTAAATGAAAAACTGTTTTTT.

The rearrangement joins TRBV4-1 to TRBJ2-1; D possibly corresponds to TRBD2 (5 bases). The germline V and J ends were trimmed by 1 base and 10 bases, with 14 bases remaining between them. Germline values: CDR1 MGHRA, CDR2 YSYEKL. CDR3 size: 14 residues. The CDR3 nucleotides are TGCGCCAGCAGCCAAGTACTAGAAAGGAACGAGCAGTTCTTC. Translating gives CASSQVLERNEQFF.

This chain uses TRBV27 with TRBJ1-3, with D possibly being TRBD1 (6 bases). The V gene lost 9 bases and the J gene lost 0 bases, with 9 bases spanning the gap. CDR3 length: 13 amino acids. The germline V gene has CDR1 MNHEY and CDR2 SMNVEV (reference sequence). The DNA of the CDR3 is TGTGCCAGACCAGGGGACTCTGGAAACACCATATATTTT. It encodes CARPGDSGNTIYF.

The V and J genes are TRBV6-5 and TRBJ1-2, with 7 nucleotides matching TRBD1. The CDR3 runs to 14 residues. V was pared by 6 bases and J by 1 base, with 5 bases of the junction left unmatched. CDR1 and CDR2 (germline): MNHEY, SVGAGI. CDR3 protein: CASSRDRDNYGYTF. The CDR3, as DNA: TGTGCCAGCAGCCGGGACAGAGATAACTATGGCTACACCTTC.

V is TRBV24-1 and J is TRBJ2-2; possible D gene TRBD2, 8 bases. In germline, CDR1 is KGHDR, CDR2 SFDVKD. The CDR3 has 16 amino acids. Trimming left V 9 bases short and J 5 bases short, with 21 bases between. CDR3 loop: CATRGGEGAVTGELFF. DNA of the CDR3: TGTGCCACCCGGGGGGGTGAGGGGGCAGTGACCGGGGAGCTGTTTTTT.

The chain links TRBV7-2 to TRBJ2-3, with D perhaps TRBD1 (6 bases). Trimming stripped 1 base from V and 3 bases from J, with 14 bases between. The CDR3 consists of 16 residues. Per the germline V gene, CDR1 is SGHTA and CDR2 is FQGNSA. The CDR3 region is CASSLGGGTATDTQYF. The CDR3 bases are TGTGCCAGCAGCTTAGGAGGGGGTACAGCGACAGATACGCAGTATTTT.

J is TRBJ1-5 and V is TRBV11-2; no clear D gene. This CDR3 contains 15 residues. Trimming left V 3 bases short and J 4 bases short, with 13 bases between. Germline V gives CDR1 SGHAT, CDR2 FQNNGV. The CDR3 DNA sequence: TGTGCCAGCAGCTTTGACCTGGCGGGGAATCAGCCCCAGCATTTT. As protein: CASSFDLAGNQPQHF. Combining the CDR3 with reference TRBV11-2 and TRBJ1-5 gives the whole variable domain EAGVAQSPRYKIIEKRQSVAFWCNPISGHATLYWYQQILGQGPKLLIQFQNNGVVDDSQLPKDRFSAERLKGVDSTLKIQPAKLEDSAVYLCASSFDLAGNQPQHFGDGTRLSIL.

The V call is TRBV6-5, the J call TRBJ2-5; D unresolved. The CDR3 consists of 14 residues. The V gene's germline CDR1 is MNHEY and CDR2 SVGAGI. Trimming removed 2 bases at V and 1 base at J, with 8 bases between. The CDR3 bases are TGTGCCAGCAGTTACGGAGAAACCCAAGAGACCCAGTACTTC. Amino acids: CASSYGETQETQYF.

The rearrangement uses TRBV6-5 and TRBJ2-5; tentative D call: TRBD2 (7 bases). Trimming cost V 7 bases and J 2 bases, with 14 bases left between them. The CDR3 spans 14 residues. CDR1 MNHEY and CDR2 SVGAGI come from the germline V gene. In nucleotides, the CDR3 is TGTGCCAGCAAGGCGGGGGCTTTACAAGAGACCCAGTACTTC. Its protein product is CASKAGALQETQYF.

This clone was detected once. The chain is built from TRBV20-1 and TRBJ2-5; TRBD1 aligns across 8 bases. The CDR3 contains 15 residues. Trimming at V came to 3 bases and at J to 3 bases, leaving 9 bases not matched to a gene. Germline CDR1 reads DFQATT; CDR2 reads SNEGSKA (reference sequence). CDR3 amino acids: CSASPGQGWEETQYF. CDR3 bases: TGCAGTGCTAGTCCCGGACAGGGCTGGGAAGAGACCCAGTACTTC.

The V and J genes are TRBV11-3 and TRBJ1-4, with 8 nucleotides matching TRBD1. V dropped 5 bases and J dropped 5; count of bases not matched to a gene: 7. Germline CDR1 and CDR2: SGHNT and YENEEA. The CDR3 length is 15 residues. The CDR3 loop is CASSEGGTGNEKLFF. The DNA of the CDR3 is TGTGCCAGCAGCGAGGGAGGGACAGGAAATGAAAAACTGTTTTTT.

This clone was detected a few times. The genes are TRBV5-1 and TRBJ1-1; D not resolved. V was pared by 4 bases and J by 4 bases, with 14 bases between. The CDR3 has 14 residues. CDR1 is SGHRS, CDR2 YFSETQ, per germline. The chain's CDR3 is CASSLGKVVTEAFF. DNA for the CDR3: TGCGCCAGCAGCCTCGGGAAAGTCGTCACTGAAGCTTTCTTT.

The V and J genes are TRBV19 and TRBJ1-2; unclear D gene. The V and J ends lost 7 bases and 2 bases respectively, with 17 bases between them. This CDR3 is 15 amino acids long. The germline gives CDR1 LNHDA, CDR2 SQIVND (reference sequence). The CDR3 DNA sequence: TGTGCCAGTATCGTCGACTCCGCGGGGAACTATGGCTACACCTTC. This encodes CASIVDSAGNYGYTF.

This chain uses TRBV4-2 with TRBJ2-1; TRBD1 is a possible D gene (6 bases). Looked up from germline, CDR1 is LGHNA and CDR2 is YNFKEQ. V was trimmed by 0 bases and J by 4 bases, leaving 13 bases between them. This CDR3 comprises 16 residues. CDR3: CASSQESGAGYNEQFF. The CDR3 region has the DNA TGTGCCAGCAGCCAAGAATCAGGGGCCGGTTACAATGAGCAGTTCTTC.

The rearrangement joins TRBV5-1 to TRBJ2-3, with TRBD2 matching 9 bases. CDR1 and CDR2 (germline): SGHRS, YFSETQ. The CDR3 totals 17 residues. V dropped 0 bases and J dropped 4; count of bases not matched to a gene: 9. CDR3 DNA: TGCGCCAGCAGCTTGGGTGGCGGGAGGGCCGCCGCAGATACGCAGTATTTT. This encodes CASSLGGGRAAADTQYF.

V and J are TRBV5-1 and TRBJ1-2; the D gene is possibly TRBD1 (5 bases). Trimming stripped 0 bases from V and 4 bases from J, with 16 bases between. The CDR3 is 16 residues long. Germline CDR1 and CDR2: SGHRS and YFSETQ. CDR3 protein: CASSLAAGESGYGYTF. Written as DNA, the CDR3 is TGCGCCAGCAGCTTGGCAGCGGGGGAGAGTGGCTATGGCTACACCTTC.

The DNA of the CDR3 is TGCGCCAGCAGCTTGAATAATCTAGCTGGTAACAATGAGCAGTTCTTC. Protein sequence: CASSLNNLAGNNEQFF. The chain carries TRBV5-1 and TRBJ2-1; TRBD2 is a possible D gene (5 bases). The germline V gene has CDR1 SGHRS and CDR2 YFSETQ. V dropped 1 base and J dropped 5 bases, with 16 bases sitting between them. CDR3 length: 16 amino acids.

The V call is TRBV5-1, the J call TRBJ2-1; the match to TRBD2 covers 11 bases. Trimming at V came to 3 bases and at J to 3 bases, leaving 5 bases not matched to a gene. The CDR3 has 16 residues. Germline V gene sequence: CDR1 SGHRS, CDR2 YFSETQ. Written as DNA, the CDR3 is TGCGCCAGCAGCTACCTAGCGGGGGGATTCTACAATGAGCAGTTCTTC. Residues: CASSYLAGGFYNEQFF.

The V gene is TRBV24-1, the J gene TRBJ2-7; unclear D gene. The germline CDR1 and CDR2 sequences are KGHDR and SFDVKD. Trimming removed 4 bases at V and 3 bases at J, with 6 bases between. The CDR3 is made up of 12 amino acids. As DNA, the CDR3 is TGTGCCACCAGTGACTTTATCTACGAGCAGTACGTC. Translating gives CATSDFIYEQYV.

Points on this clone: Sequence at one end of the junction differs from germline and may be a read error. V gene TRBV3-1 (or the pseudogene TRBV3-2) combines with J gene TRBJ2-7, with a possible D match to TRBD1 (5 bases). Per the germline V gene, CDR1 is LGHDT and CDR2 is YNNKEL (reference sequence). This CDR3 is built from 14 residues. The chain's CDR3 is CASNQGRAYGEQYF. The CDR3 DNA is TGTGCCAGCAACCAAGGCAGGGCCTATGGGGAGCAGTACTTC.

The CDR3 DNA reads as TGTGCCAGCAGTGACTCGGAGACAGGGGGCTCCACCGGGGAGCTGTTTTTT. It yields the protein CASSDSETGGSTGELFF. The rearrangement uses TRBV6-4 and TRBJ2-2, with 10 nucleotides matching TRBD1. CDR1 and CDR2 (germline): MRHNA, SNTAGT. Unmatched junction bases numbered 5, after V lost 0 bases and J lost 4 bases. This CDR3 contains 17 residues.

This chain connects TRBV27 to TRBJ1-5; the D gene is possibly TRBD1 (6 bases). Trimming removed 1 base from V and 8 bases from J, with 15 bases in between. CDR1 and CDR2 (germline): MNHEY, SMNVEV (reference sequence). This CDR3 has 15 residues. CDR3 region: CASSLLGGPLEPQHF. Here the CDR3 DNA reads TGTGCCAGCAGTTTATTGGGGGGGCCCCTAGAGCCCCAGCATTTT.